This T cell receptor (beta chain) derives from a study of shared clonotypes between healthy human individuals. The CDR3 is made up of 15 amino acids. Germline CDR1 MDHEN, CDR2 SYDVKM. J lost 3 bases, V lost 6 bases, and 8 bases had no gene match. Clones were sequenced by immunoSEQ multiplex PCR, and TCRdb holds only the in-frame ones, with some missing. The table lists 1.6 million or so clones, approximately 98.5% of them singletons, with 0.36% in the top ten. This receptor was taken from a man aged 25 to 40 in good health. Sequencing input: naive CD4+ T cells sorted from blood. Documented subset: CD45RA+ positively selected. The chain links TRBV28 to TRBJ2-1; 7 bases are a match to TRBD1. As DNA, the CDR3 is TGTGCCAGCAGCCCCGGGACAGAGGACTACAATGAGCAGTTCTTC. Residues: CASSPGTEDYNEQFF.